Presented here are 10 T cell receptor beta chains from one specimen sequenced in a study of monozygotic twins with cystic fibrosis. Only in-frame clones appear in the TCRdb table, and some are missing; sequencing was by immunoSEQ multiplex PCR. The repertoire holds 25,000 to 35,000 clones, with roughly 80% as singletons. Material: blood. All receptors come from a girl aged 2 to 10 with cystic fibrosis.

This clone was seen just once. The J gene is TRBJ2-3, the V gene TRBV7-9, with D unresolved. Trimming took 1 base from V and 2 from J, leaving 4 bases between them. The CDR3 length is 13 residues. Germline V gives CDR1 SEHNR, CDR2 FQNEAQ (reference sequence). CDR3 sequence (DNA): TGTGCCAGCAGCTTAGAGAACACAGATACGCAGTATTTT. Protein product: CASSLENTDTQYF.

V is TRBV19 and J is TRBJ2-1, with D perhaps matching TRBD1 or TRBD2 (6 bases each). V lost 6 bases, J lost 12 bases, and 21 bases lay in between. The length of the CDR3 is 14 residues. The germline V gene has CDR1 LNHDA and CDR2 SQIVND (reference sequence). CDR3: CASRGGKRGFGQFF. CDR3 DNA sequence: TGTGCCAGTAGAGGGGGGAAAAGGGGCTTCGGGCAGTTCTTC.

The chain joins TRBV2 to TRBJ1-4; D is perhaps TRBD1 (6 bases). Trimming left V 7 bases short and J 1 base short, with 13 bases between. Germline values: CDR1 SNHLY, CDR2 FYNNEI. The CDR3 extends over 15 amino acids. CDR3: CASKQGGGTNEKLFF. The DNA for the CDR3 is TGTGCCAGCAAACAGGGCGGGGGAACTAATGAAAAACTGTTTTTT.

This clone is a singleton in its sample. The chain is built from TRBV4-1 and TRBJ2-5, with D perhaps being TRBD1 or TRBD2 (6 bases each). The CDR3 is 12 amino acids. Germline V gene data show CDR1 as MGHRA and CDR2 as YSYEKL. V gave up 3 bases and J gave up 5 bases, with 7 bases separating them. CDR3 coding DNA: TGCGCCAGCAGCCAGGGGGGCGAGACCCAGTACTTC. The encoded protein is CASSQGGETQYF.

The V call is TRBV7-9, the J call TRBJ1-1; D not certain. V was pared by 6 bases and J by 1 base, with 18 bases between. This CDR3 has 16 amino acids. The germline V gene has CDR1 SEHNR and CDR2 FQNEAQ (reference sequence). CDR3 coding DNA: TGTGCCAGCAGTGCCGCCGGGTTACATCCGAACACTGAAGCTTTCTTT. It yields the protein CASSAAGLHPNTEAFF. The variable domain in full, completed from reference TRBV7-9 and TRBJ1-1, reads DTGVSQNPRHKITKRGQNVTFRCDPISEHNRLYWYRQTLGQGPEFLTYFQNEAQLEKSRLLSDRFSAERPKGSFSTLEIQRTEQGDSAMYLCASSAAGLHPNTEAFFGQGTRLTVV.

V usage is TRBV28 and J usage is TRBJ2-7; maybe TRBD1 (7 bases). V dropped 4 bases and J dropped 7 bases, with 20 bases sitting between them. The CDR3 runs to 15 residues. Germline CDR1 is MDHEN and CDR2 is SYDVKM. CDR3 sequence (DNA): TGTGCCAGCAGTTGGGGCCTCGGGCAGGGGGGAGAGCAGTACTTC. Protein sequence: CASSWGLGQGGEQYF.

The genes are TRBV10-3 and TRBJ1-2, with 7 nucleotides matching TRBD1. CDR1 and CDR2 (germline): ENHRY, SYGVKD. The V segment lost 0 bases and the J segment 0 bases; nucleotides outside the gene matches: 7. The CDR3 is 17 amino acids. CDR3 DNA: TGTGCCATCAGTGAGTCCGGACAGGCCGTTACTAACTATGGCTACACCTTC. It yields the protein CAISESGQAVTNYGYTF.

The chain couples TRBV5-4 to TRBJ1-1; D unclear. Deletions cut 2 bases from V and 3 bases from J, with 11 bases between. The germline V gene encodes CDR1 SGHNT and CDR2 YYREEE (reference sequence). The CDR3 loop spans 14 amino acids. This CDR3 is CASSFSRRHTEAFF. CDR3 nucleotides: TGTGCCAGCAGCTTTAGCAGGCGGCACACTGAAGCTTTCTTT. Together with reference TRBV5-4 and TRBJ1-1, the CDR3 gives the full variable domain: ETGVTQSPTHLIKTRGQQVTLRCSSQSGHNTVSWYQQALGQGPQFIFQYYREEENGRGNFPPRFSGLQFPNYSSELNVNALELDDSALYLCASSFSRRHTEAFFGQGTRLTVV.

This clone has just one count. This sequence joins TRBV27 and TRBJ2-7; D is perhaps TRBD1 (6 bases). Per germline, CDR1 MNHEY and CDR2 SMNVEV (reference sequence). V was pared by 0 bases and J by 3 bases, with 18 bases between. This CDR3 has 17 residues. The CDR3 DNA reads as TGTGCCAGCAGTTTATCCGTTCGAGGACAGAGTCTCTACGAGCAGTACTTC. It yields the protein CASSLSVRGQSLYEQYF.

The chain is built from TRBV10-2 and TRBJ2-1, with TRBD1 matching 10 bases. The CDR3 spans 12 residues. V trimming: 8 bases; J trimming: 10 bases; junction bases outside the gene matches: 5. CDR1 is WSHSY and CDR2 is SAAADI in the germline V gene. In DNA, the CDR3 is TGCGCCAGCGAGGACAGGGGGGGGGAGCAGTTCTTC. This gives the protein CASEDRGGEQFF.